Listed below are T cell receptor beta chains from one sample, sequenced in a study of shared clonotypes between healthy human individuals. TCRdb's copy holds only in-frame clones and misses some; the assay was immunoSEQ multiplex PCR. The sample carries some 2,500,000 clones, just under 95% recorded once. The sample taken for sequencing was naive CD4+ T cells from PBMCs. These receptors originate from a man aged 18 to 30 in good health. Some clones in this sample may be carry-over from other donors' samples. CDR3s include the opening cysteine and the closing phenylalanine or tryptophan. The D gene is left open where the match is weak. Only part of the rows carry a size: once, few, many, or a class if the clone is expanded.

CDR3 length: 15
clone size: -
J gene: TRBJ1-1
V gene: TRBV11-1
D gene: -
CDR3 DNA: TGTGCCAGCAGCTTATCTGAGCGGGTGAACACTGAAGCTTTCTTT
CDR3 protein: CASSLSERVNTEAFF

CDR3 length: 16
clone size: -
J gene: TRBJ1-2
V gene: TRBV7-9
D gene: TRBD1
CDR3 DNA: TGTGCCAGCAGGACGGACAGGGGCCAACGTAACTATGGCTACACCTTC
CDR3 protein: CASRTDRGQRNYGYTF

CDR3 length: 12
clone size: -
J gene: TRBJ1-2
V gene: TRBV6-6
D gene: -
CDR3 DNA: TGTGCCAGCAGCCTCTCTCGTAATGGCTACACCTTC
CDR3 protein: CASSLSRNGYTF

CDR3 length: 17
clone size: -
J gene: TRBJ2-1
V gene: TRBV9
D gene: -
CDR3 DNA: TGTGCCAGCAGCGTAGGCGGAGGGGAAAGGCCCTACAATGAGCAGTTCTTC
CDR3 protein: CASSVGGGERPYNEQFF

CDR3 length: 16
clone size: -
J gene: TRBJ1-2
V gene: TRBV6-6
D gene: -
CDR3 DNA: TGTGCCAGCAGTCTAGGTGCCCAGGGTTCTAACTATGGCTACACCTTC
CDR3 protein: CASSLGAQGSNYGYTF

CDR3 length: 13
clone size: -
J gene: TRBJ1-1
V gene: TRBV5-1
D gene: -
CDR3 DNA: TGCGCCAGCAGCTTGGGCAGCCCTCGGGCATCTTTCTTT
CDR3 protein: CASSLGSPRASFF

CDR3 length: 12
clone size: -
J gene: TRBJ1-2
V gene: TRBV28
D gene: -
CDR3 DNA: TGTGCCAGCTCGCTTCAGGGGTATGGCTACACCTTC
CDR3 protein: CASSLQGYGYTF

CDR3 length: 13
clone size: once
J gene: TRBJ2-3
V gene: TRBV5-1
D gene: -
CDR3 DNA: TGCGCCAGCAGCGGGCAGGGAGCAGATACGCAGTATTTT
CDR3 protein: CASSGQGADTQYF

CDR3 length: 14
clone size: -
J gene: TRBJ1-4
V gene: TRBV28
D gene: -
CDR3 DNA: TGTGCCAGCAGCCCTCCGGGGGGTAATGAAAAACTGTTTTTT
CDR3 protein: CASSPPGGNEKLFF

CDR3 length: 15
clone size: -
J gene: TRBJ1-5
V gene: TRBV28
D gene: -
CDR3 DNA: TGTGCCAGCAGTTTATCGGGGGGATTGTCTCAGCCCCAGCATTTT
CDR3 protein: CASSLSGGLSQPQHF

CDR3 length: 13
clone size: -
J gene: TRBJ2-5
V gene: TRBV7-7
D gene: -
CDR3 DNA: TGTGCCAGCAGCTTAGGTAGCGTGGAGACCCAGTACTTC
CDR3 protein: CASSLGSVETQYF

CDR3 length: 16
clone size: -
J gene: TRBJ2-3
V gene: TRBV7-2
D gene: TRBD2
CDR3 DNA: TGTGCCAGCAGCCAGGGACTAGCGGGGGGCGCAGATACGCAGTATTTT
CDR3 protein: CASSQGLAGGADTQYF

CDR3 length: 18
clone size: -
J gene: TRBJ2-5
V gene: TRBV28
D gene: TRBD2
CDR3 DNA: TGTGCCAGCACTAACCCGGGGACTAGCGGGAGGTTTAGGGAGACCCAGTACTTC
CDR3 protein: CASTNPGTSGRFRETQYF

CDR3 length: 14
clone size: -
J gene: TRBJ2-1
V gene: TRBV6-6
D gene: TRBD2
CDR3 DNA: TGTGCCAGCAGTTACCCGGGACTAGCAGATGAGCAGTTCTTC
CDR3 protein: CASSYPGLADEQFF

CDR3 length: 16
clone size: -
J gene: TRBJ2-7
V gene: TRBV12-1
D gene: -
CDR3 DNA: TGTGCCAGCAGCTTTCATGGGGCGGCTAGTCCCTACGAGCAGTACTTC
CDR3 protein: CASSFHGAASPYEQYF

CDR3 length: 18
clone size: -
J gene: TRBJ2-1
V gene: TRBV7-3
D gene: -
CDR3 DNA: TGTGCCAGCAGCTTACGTCTGGTAGCGGTTAGCTCCTACAATGAGCAGTTCTTC
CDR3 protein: CASSLRLVAVSSYNEQFF

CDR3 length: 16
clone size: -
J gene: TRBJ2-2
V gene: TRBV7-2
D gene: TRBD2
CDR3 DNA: TGTGCCAGCAGCCTCGGAGTAGCGGGAGTGGCCGGGGAGCTGTTTTTT
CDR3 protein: CASSLGVAGVAGELFF

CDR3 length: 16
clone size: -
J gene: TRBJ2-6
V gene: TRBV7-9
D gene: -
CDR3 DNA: TGTGCCAGGACTATTGTCCCGAGCTCTGGGGCCAACGTCCTGACTTTC
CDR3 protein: CARTIVPSSGANVLTF

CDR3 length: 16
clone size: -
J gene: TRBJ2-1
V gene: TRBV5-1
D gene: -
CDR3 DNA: TGCGCCAGCAGCTTGGTTCGGCAGGGAGGGGGCGATGAGCAGTTCTTC
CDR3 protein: CASSLVRQGGGDEQFF

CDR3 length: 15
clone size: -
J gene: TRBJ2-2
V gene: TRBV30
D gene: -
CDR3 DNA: TGTGCCTGGAGTTTCGCAGGGACCGTGCCCGGGGAGCTGTTTTTT
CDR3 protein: CAWSFAGTVPGELFF